Listed here are 16 T cell receptor beta chains from one sample, sequenced in a study of identical twins. MiXCR, applied by TCRdb to the 5' RACE reads, yields one record per CDR3 protein. Of a few hundred thousand distinct CDR3 sequences detected, 7% to 9.5% appear once; the ten largest clones hold 7.5% to 9.5%. Material for sequencing was naive T cells sorted from blood. These receptors all stem from a woman aged 45-65 years in good health.

This clonotype has ten or more counts. This sequence joins TRBV5-6 and TRBJ2-5; the match to TRBD1 covers 9 bases. Germline CDR1 and CDR2: SGHDT and YYEEEE. The CDR3 runs to 15 residues. The V and J ends lost 4 bases and 5 bases, in that order; junction bases with no gene match: 9. The CDR3 bases are TGTGCCAGCAGCCGATCGGGACAGGGCGAGGAGACCCAGTACTTC. Translation: CASSRSGQGEETQYF. The full variable domain, in which reference TRBV5-6 and TRBJ2-5 provide the parts outside the CDR3, is DAGVTQSPTHLIKTRGQQVTLRCSPKSGHDTVSWYQQALGQGPQFIFQYYEEEERQRGNFPDRFSGHQFPNYSSELNVNALLLGDSALYLCASSRSGQGEETQYFGPGTRLLVL.

This clonotype was counted a few times. The rearrangement joins TRBV20-1 to TRBJ2-3; 13 bases are shared with TRBD2. CDR3 length equals 17 residues. Per germline, CDR1 DFQATT and CDR2 SNEGSKA (reference sequence). V shed 0 bases and J 2 bases; nucleotides not matched to a gene: 5. The CDR3 DNA sequence: TGCAGTGCTAGAGATCAGGGACTAGCGGGAATCACAGATACGCAGTATTTT. This sequence encodes CSARDQGLAGITDTQYF.

There are many counts of this clonotype. This chain connects TRBV10-3 to TRBJ2-2; D may be TRBD2 (6 bases). Between the trimmed V and J ends, which lost 0 bases and 7 bases, there was a span of 12 bases. Germline V CDR1 and CDR2: ENHRY, SYGVKD. This CDR3 contains 15 residues. This CDR3 is CAISESKLAIGELFF. In nucleotides, the CDR3 is TGTGCCATCAGTGAGTCGAAACTAGCTATCGGGGAGCTGTTTTTT.

This clonotype was seen at least ten times. The chain couples TRBV6-4 to TRBJ1-6; TRBD1 agrees at 7 bases. The germline CDR1 and CDR2 sequences are MRHNA and SNTAGT. There are 14 residues in the CDR3. Unmatched junction bases numbered 3, after V lost 4 bases and J lost 6 bases. CDR3 sequence: CASSGDSGNSPLHF. CDR3 coding DNA: TGTGCCAGCAGTGGGGACAGTGGTAATTCACCCCTCCACTTT.

The V and J genes are TRBV6-5 and TRBJ2-3; 8 nucleotides align to TRBD2. This CDR3 is built from 13 residues. V gave up 9 bases and J gave up 5 bases; unmatched junction bases: 7. Germline CDR1 is MNHEY and CDR2 is SVGAGI. The CDR3 loop reads CASRAGVEDTQYF. Here the CDR3 DNA reads TGTGCCAGTAGAGCGGGAGTGGAAGATACGCAGTATTTT.

The rearrangement joins TRBV7-2 to TRBJ2-2, with 11 bases lining up with TRBD2. The germline CDR1 and CDR2 sequences are SGHTA and FQGNSA. The CDR3 loop spans 17 amino acids. V lost 1 base to trimming and J lost 5 bases; unmatched junction nucleotides: 6. Here the CDR3 DNA reads TGTACCAGCAGCTTAGGCCTAGCGGGAGGTCGGACCGGGGAGCTGTTTTTT. Translating gives CTSSLGLAGGRTGELFF. Full variable domain (remainder filled in from reference TRBV7-2 and TRBJ2-2): GAGVSQSPSNKVTEKGKDVELRCDPISGHTALYWYRQSLGQGLEFLIYFQGNSAPDKSGLPSDRFSAERTGGSVSTLTIQRTQQEDSAVYLCTSSLGLAGGRTGELFFGEGSRLTVL.

This clonotype was recorded a few times. The J gene is TRBJ2-1, the V gene TRBV11-2; no clear D. CDR3 length equals 12 residues. Germline loops: CDR1 SGHAT, CDR2 FQNNGV. V lost 3 bases, J lost 7 bases, and 7 bases lay in between. CDR3 residues: CASSFVINEQFF. The DNA of the CDR3 is TGTGCCAGCAGCTTCGTCATTAATGAGCAGTTCTTC. Full variable domain (outside the CDR3, taken from reference TRBV11-2 and TRBJ2-1): EAGVAQSPRYKIIEKRQSVAFWCNPISGHATLYWYQQILGQGPKLLIQFQNNGVVDDSQLPKDRFSAERLKGVDSTLKIQPAKLEDSAVYLCASSFVINEQFFGPGTRLTVL.

This clonotype appeared many times. The chain couples TRBV6-5 to TRBJ1-1; D unresolved. V dropped 8 bases and J dropped 5 bases, with 9 bases sitting between them. The CDR3 is 11 residues long. Germline loops: CDR1 MNHEY, CDR2 SVGAGI. As DNA, the CDR3 is TGTGCCAGCGTAGGAGGAACTGAAGCTTTCTTT. Translation gives CASVGGTEAFF.

This chain connects TRBV12-3 or TRBV12-4 to TRBJ1-5; no clear D. V was trimmed by 4 bases and J by 4 bases, leaving 20 bases between them. CDR3 length equals 17 residues. The CDR3 bases are TGTGCCAGCAGTTATGGCGCGGGGATCAGTTTAAATCAGCCCCAGCATTTT. It encodes CASSYGAGISLNQPQHF.

The chain recombines TRBV6-5 with TRBJ2-7; no firm D call. V was clipped by 6 bases and J by 3 bases, with 21 bases between them. Germline-derived CDR1 and CDR2 are MNHEY and SVGAGI. There are 16 residues in the CDR3. CDR3 sequence: CASRPDRAMIRYEQYF. CDR3 in DNA: TGTGCCAGCAGACCAGACCGGGCCATGATCCGCTACGAGCAGTACTTC.

The chain uses TRBV5-6 and TRBJ2-1; 12 bases fit TRBD2. The CDR3 spans 16 residues. Germline V gene data show CDR1 as SGHDT and CDR2 as YYEEEE. V dropped 0 bases and J dropped 6; count of bases not matched to a gene: 4. The CDR3 DNA follows: TGTGCCAGCAGCTTGGCCGCGGGACTAGCGGGCAATGAGCAGTTCTTC. Encoded protein: CASSLAAGLAGNEQFF.

This clonotype has a count of ten or more. V gene TRBV12-3 or TRBV12-4 combines with J gene TRBJ2-1, with 7 bases lining up with TRBD2. Unmatched junction bases numbered 3, after V lost 5 bases and J lost 2 bases. The CDR3 totals 14 residues. The CDR3 nucleotides are TGTGCCAGCAGTCCTGGGACTACCTACAATGAGCAGTTCTTC. This encodes CASSPGTTYNEQFF.

This clonotype came up many times. The rearrangement links TRBV6-2 or TRBV6-3 to TRBJ2-5; D is perhaps TRBD1 (6 bases). The CDR3 loop spans 13 amino acids. Per the germline V gene, CDR1 is MNHEY and CDR2 is SVGEGT. Deletions cut 6 bases from V and 4 bases from J, with 12 bases between. The CDR3 DNA reads TGTGCCAGCAGGACAGGCGCGGGAGAGACCCAGTACTTC. It codes for CASRTGAGETQYF.

This clonotype occurred many times. CDR3 region: CASSLGTSGTRSYNEQFF. DNA of the CDR3: TGTGCCAGCAGCTTAGGGACTAGCGGGACCCGATCCTACAATGAGCAGTTCTTC. J is TRBJ2-1 and V is TRBV13; 11 bases map to TRBD2. V lost 0 bases and J lost 1; bases outside the gene matches: 5. Germline-derived CDR1 and CDR2 are PRHDT and FYEKMQ (reference sequence). The CDR3 extends over 18 amino acids.

This clonotype was seen repeatedly, ten times or more. The V call is TRBV20-1, the J call TRBJ2-1; D tentatively fits TRBD1 or TRBD2 (5 bases each). This CDR3 is 14 amino acids long. Looked up from germline, CDR1 is DFQATT and CDR2 is SNEGSKA (reference sequence). V was pared by 3 bases and J by 0 bases, with 9 bases between. DNA of the CDR3: TGCAGTGCTAGTGGGGGAAGCTCCTACAATGAGCAGTTCTTC. Translating it yields CSASGGSSYNEQFF.

This clonotype was observed a few times. V usage is TRBV12-3 or TRBV12-4 and J usage is TRBJ2-1; no reliable D call. V was shortened by 0 bases and J by 4 bases, with 7 bases between the two germline ends. The CDR3 has 14 residues. The CDR3: CASSLASEYNEQFF. The DNA for the CDR3 is TGTGCCAGCAGTTTAGCCAGCGAATACAATGAGCAGTTCTTC.